A selection of T cell receptor beta chains follows, all from one sample in a study of Graves' ophthalmopathy and Graves' hyperthyroidism. TCRdb re-called the multiplex PCR reads with MiXCR, one entry per CDR3 protein. Counted here are about 1.2 million distinct CDR3 sequences, 35% to 45% occurring once; the ten biggest clones make up 8.5% to 14%. The sequencing input was peripheral blood or thyroid tissue (not recorded which). Every receptor here comes from an adult man with Graves' hyperthyroidism. Both conserved end residues are part of each CDR3. D genes are given only for firm matches. Where a row states a size, it is once, few, many or the class of an expanded clone; other rows omit it.

clone size | J gene | D gene | V gene | CDR3 protein | CDR3 DNA
NA | TRBJ1-6 | NA | TRBV29-1 | CSVVTRGSSPLHF | TGCAGCGTCGTCACCAGGGGAAGCTCACCCCTCCACTTT
NA | TRBJ1-5 | TRBD1 | TRBV20-1 | CSASPRGQGGSQPQHF | TGCAGTGCTAGTCCCCGGGGACAGGGCGGGAGTCAGCCCCAGCATTTT
many | TRBJ1-1 | NA | TRBV7-9 | CASSLALAVSTEAFF | TGTGCCAGCAGCTTAGCGCTGGCCGTATCCACTGAAGCTTTCTTT
NA | TRBJ2-5 | NA | TRBV12-3/TRBV12-4 | CASRGLWSETQYF | TGTGCCAGTCGGGGGCTGTGGTCAGAGACCCAGTACTTC
many | TRBJ2-7 | TRBD1 | TRBV7-9 | CASSLGTGDDEQYF | TGTGCCAGCAGCTTGGGGACAGGGGACGACGAGCAGTACTTC
many | TRBJ1-4 | NA | TRBV29-1 | CSVEDLGAGEKLFF | TGCAGCGTTGAAGATCTGGGGGCGGGTGAAAAACTGTTTTTT
NA | TRBJ2-5 | NA | TRBV5-1 | CASRAGQEGETQYF | TGCGCCAGCAGGGCTGGACAGGAGGGTGAGACCCAGTACTTC
few | TRBJ1-1 | NA | TRBV19 | CASSMLGVAEAFF | TGTGCCAGTAGTATGCTCGGGGTTGCTGAAGCTTTCTTT
few | TRBJ1-2 | NA | TRBV28 | CASSPRGSTSGYTF | TGTGCCAGCAGCCCTCGAGGGTCGACTAGCGGCTACACCTTC
few | TRBJ1-2 | TRBD1 | TRBV5-1 | CASSNRDRVSAGYTF | TGCGCCAGCAGCAACCGGGACAGGGTTTCCGCTGGCTACACCTTC
NA | TRBJ1-2 | TRBD1 | TRBV5-1 | CASREDRIYGYTF | TGCGCCAGCAGAGAGGACAGGATCTATGGCTACACCTTC
once | TRBJ2-5 | NA | TRBV29-1 | CSAAGMETQYF | TGCAGCGCGGCAGGGATGGAGACCCAGTACTTC
NA | TRBJ2-7 | NA | TRBV7-9 | CAGSPGYEQYF | TGTGCCGGCAGCCCGGGTTACGAGCAGTACTTC
many | TRBJ2-6 | NA | TRBV19 | CASRLSGANVLTF | TGTGCCAGCAGACTCTCTGGGGCCAACGTCCTGACTTTC
NA | TRBJ2-7 | NA | TRBV7-9 | CASSFPILGRDRDEQYF | TGTGCCAGCAGCTTCCCCATACTGGGGCGGGACCGGGACGAGCAGTACTTC
NA | TRBJ1-2 | TRBD1 | TRBV6-5 | CASSRTGWNYGYTF | TGTGCCAGCAGCCGGACAGGGTGGAACTATGGCTACACCTTC
NA | TRBJ1-5 | TRBD1 | TRBV9 | CASTNQGADNQPQHF | TGTGCCAGCACCAACCAGGGGGCTGACAATCAGCCCCAGCATTTT
many | TRBJ2-5 | TRBD1 | TRBV7-2 | CASTLEGAVRETQYF | TGTGCCAGCACCCTCGAGGGGGCTGTCAGGGAGACCCAGTACTTC
NA | TRBJ2-2 | NA | TRBV7-2 | CASSLLGQSNTGELFF | TGTGCCAGCAGCTTGTTAGGACAATCCAACACCGGGGAGCTGTTTTTT
few | TRBJ1-1 | NA | TRBV3-1 | CASSQGVGGTEAFF | TGTGCCAGCAGCCAAGGTGTGGGTGGGACCGAAGCTTTCTTT
NA | TRBJ2-7 | TRBD2 | TRBV7-2 | CASNMPSGATYEQYF | TGTGCCAGCAACATGCCTAGCGGGGCAACCTACGAGCAGTACTTC
NA | TRBJ2-7 | NA | TRBV7-2 | CDSSFYICSASKGSSYEQYF | NA
few | TRBJ1-6 | NA | TRBV20-1 | CSARDRQAYSPLHF | TGCAGTGCTAGAGATCGGCAGGCCTACTCACCCCTCCACTTT
NA | TRBJ1-5 | NA | TRBV10-3 | CASSFNGPNQPQHF | TGTGCCAGCAGTTTCAACGGACCCAATCAGCCCCAGCATTTT
many | TRBJ1-1 | NA | TRBV15 | CATSSDPMNTEAFF | TGTGCCACCAGCAGCGACCCCATGAACACTGAAGCTTTCTTT
NA | TRBJ2-5 | TRBD1 | TRBV10-3 | CAISSGGHETQYF | TGTGCCATCAGCTCAGGGGGCCATGAGACCCAGTACTTC
NA | TRBJ2-7 | NA | TRBV4-3 | CASSQARGSSYEQYF | TGCGCCAGCAGCCAAGCCAGGGGCAGCTCCTACGAGCAGTACTTC
many | TRBJ1-6 | NA | TRBV11-2 | CASSPTPGTLYSPLHF | TGTGCCAGCAGCCCCACGCCTGGAACCCTCTATTCACCCCTCCACTTT
NA | TRBJ1-1 | TRBD1 | TRBV9 | CASTRTGGAGGTEAFF | TGTGCCAGCACCCGTACAGGGGGCGCAGGCGGAACTGAAGCTTTCTTT
NA | TRBJ2-5 | NA | TRBV28 | CASSSAGGLSLETQYF | TGTGCCAGCAGTTCGGCGGGTGGGTTGTCCTTGGAGACCCAGTACTTC
NA | TRBJ2-7 | TRBD2 | TRBV7-2 | CASSLTSGRQYEQYF | TGTGCCAGCAGCCTTACTAGCGGGAGACAGTACGAGCAGTACTTC
NA | TRBJ1-3 | NA | TRBV25-1 | CASSEWGGLGFTTGNTIYF | TGTGCCAGCAGTGAATGGGGGGGGCTCGGCTTCACGACTGGAAACACCATATATTTT
few | TRBJ1-6 | NA | TRBV5-1 | CASSLQRPNSPLHF | TGTGCCAGCAGCCTACAGAGACCTAATTCACCCCTCCACTTT
NA | TRBJ2-7 | TRBD2 | TRBV9 | CASSATSGRSREQYF | TGTGCCAGCAGCGCGACTAGCGGGAGGTCGAGGGAGCAGTACTTC
many | TRBJ2-2 | NA | TRBV12-3/TRBV12-4 | CASSFRALGELFF | TGTGCCAGCAGTTTTCGGGCGCTCGGGGAGCTGTTTTTT
NA | TRBJ2-5 | TRBD2 | TRBV10-3 | CATTSGGPGTQYF | TGTGCCACTACTAGCGGGGGACCCGGGACCCAGTACTTC
many | TRBJ1-1 | TRBD1 | TRBV2 | CASTDRDPEAFF | TGTGCCAGCACGGACAGGGACCCTGAAGCTTTCTTT
few | TRBJ2-7 | NA | TRBV27 | CASWTAKAYEQYF | TGTGCCAGCTGGACGGCGAAAGCCTACGAGCAGTACTTC
NA | TRBJ1-2 | NA | TRBV3-1 | CASSQIGENGYTF | TGTGCCAGCAGCCAAATTGGAGAAAATGGCTACACCTTC
NA | TRBJ1-6 | NA | TRBV12-3/TRBV12-4 | CASSPGSRVDSYNSPLHF | TGTGCCAGCAGCCCAGGGTCAAGGGTGGACTCCTATAATTCACCCCTCCACTTT
few | TRBJ1-1 | NA | TRBV4-2 | CASSQDLGGGGTEAFF | TGTGCCAGCAGCCAAGATCTTGGGGGTGGAGGTACTGAAGCTTTCTTT
NA | TRBJ2-7 | TRBD1 | TRBV20-1 | CSAHWTGERLGYEQYF | TGCAGTGCTCACTGGACAGGAGAACGCCTCGGCTACGAGCAGTACTTC
many | TRBJ2-5 | NA | TRBV2 | CASWGTGLQETQYF | TGTGCCAGTTGGGGGACGGGGCTACAAGAGACCCAGTACTTC
NA | TRBJ1-4 | NA | TRBV11-2 | CASSLRRAREKLFF | TGTGCCAGCAGCTTGAGGAGGGCCAGGGAAAAACTGTTTTTT
NA | TRBJ2-7 | TRBD1 | TRBV29-1 | CSVLNPVGGQGYGEQYF | TGCAGCGTTTTGAACCCTGTCGGGGGACAGGGCTACGGCGAGCAGTACTTC
few | TRBJ2-5 | TRBD1 | TRBV10-2 | CASSEPDREETQYF | TGCGCCAGCAGTGAGCCGGACAGGGAAGAGACCCAGTACTTC
many | TRBJ2-7 | NA | TRBV7-6 | CASSRSDGNSYEQYF | TGTGCCAGCAGCCGCTCGGACGGAAACTCCTACGAGCAGTACTTC
many | TRBJ2-2 | NA | TRBV5-1 | CASSLASGPTGELFF | TGCGCCAGCAGCTTGGCCTCAGGTCCTACCGGGGAGCTGTTTTTT
NA | TRBJ1-2 | NA | TRBV29-1 | CSVEISGGGYTF | TGCAGCGTTGAAATTAGCGGAGGGGGCTACACCTTC
NA | TRBJ2-2 | NA | TRBV5-1 | CASRGTGETTGELFF | TGCGCCAGCAGAGGAACGGGAGAGACCACCGGGGAGCTGTTTTTT
NA | TRBJ1-5 | NA | TRBV7-9 | CASSFAGALSNQHF | TGTGCCAGCAGCTTCGCAGGGGCACTTAGCAATCAGCATTTT